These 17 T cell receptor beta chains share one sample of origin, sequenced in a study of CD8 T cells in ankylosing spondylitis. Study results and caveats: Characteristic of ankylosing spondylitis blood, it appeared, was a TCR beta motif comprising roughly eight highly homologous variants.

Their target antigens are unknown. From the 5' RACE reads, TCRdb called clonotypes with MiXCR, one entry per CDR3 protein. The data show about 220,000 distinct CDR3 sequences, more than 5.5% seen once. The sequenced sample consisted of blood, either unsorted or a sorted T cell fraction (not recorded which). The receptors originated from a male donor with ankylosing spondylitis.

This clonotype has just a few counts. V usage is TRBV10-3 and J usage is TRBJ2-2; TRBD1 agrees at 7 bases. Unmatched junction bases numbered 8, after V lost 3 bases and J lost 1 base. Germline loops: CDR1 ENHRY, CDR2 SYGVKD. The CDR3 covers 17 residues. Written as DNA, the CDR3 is TGTGCCATCAGTGACCGCCGACAGGGCTGGAACACCGGGGAGCTGTTTTTT. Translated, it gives CAISDRRQGWNTGELFF.

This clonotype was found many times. CDR3 DNA sequence: TGTGCCAGCAGCTTGTCCCGGATCGTTTCGTCGGCTTTTAACTATGGCTACACCTTC. Translating it yields CASSLSRIVSSAFNYGYTF. The chain has TRBV11-3 and TRBJ1-2, with D unresolved. The germline V gene encodes CDR1 SGHNT and CDR2 YENEEA. The CDR3 totals 19 residues. V was trimmed by 3 bases and J by 1 base, leaving 24 bases between them.

The CDR3 loop reads CASSHAGMGGIYNEQFF. The CDR3 DNA is TGTGCCAGCAGTCACGCGGGCATGGGGGGGATATACAATGAGCAGTTCTTC. This chain uses TRBV11-3 with TRBJ2-1; 7 nucleotides line up with TRBD2. Losses at the gene ends were 6 bases for V and 4 bases for J; bases not matched to a gene: 15. Germline CDR1 SGHNT, CDR2 YENEEA. This CDR3 region has 17 residues.

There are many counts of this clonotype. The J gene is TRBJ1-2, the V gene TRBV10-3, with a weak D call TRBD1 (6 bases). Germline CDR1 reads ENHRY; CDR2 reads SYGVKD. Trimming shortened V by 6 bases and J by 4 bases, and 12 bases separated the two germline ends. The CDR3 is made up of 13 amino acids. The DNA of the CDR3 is TGTGCCATCAGCTACGGACAGAGCTATGGCTACACCTTC. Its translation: CAISYGQSYGYTF.

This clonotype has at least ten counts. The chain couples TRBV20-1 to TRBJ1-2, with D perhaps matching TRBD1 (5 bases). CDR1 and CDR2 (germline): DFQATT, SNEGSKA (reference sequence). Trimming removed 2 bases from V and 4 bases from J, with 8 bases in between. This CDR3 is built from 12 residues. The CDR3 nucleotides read TGCAGTGCTAGAAGACAGTTCTATGGCTACACCTTC. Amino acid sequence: CSARRQFYGYTF.

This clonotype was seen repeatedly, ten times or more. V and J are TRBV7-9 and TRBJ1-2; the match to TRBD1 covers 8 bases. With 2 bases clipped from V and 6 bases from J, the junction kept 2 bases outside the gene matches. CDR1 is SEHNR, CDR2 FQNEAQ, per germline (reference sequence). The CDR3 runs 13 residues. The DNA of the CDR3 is TGTGCCAGCAGCTTAAGACAGGGGAATGGCTACACCTTC. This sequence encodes CASSLRQGNGYTF.

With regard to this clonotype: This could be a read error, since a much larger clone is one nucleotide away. CDR3 bases: TGTGCCAGCATCCTAATTTCCTCAGAGGGTAAGCAGTTCTTC. This sequence encodes CASILISSEGKQFF. The chain joins TRBV7-9 to TRBJ2-1; possibly TRBD2 for D (5 bases). V lost 7 bases and J lost 11, with 21 bases in between. This CDR3 spans 14 amino acids. Germline values: CDR1 SEHNR, CDR2 FQNEAQ (reference sequence). Together with reference TRBV7-9 and TRBJ2-1, the CDR3 gives the full variable domain: DTGVSQNPRHKITKRGQNVTFRCDPISEHNRLYWYRQTLGQGPEFLTYFQNEAQLEKSRLLSDRFSAERPKGSFSTLEIQRTEQGDSAMYLCASILISSEGKQFFGPGTRLTVL.

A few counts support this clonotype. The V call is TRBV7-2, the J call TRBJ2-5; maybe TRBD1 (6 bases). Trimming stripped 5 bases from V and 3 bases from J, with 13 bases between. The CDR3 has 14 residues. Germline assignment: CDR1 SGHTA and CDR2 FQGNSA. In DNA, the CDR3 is TGTGCCAGCAGCCCCCTCAAGGGGGAAGAGACCCAGTACTTC. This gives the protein CASSPLKGEETQYF.

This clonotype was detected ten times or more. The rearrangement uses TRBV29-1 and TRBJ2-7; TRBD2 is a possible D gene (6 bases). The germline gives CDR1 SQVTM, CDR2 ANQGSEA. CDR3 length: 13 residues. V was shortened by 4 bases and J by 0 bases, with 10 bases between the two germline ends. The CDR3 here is CSVVGGLSYEQYF. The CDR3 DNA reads TGCAGCGTTGTGGGGGGACTCTCCTACGAGCAGTACTTC.

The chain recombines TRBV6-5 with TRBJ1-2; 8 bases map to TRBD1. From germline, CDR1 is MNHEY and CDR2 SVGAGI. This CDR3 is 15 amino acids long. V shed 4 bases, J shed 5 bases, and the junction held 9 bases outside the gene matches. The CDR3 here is CASSSPDRVVYGYTF. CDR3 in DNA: TGTGCCAGCAGTTCTCCGGACAGGGTTGTATATGGCTACACCTTC.

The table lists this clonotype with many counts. The CDR3 spells CASSLGLATDTQYF. CDR3 coding DNA: TGTGCCAGCAGTTTGGGACTAGCGACAGATACGCAGTATTTT. This sequence joins TRBV27 and TRBJ2-3, with 10 bases aligning to TRBD2. The germline V gene has CDR1 MNHEY and CDR2 SMNVEV (reference sequence). The V gene end was trimmed by 3 bases and the J gene end by 3 bases; junction bases not matched to a gene: 0. The CDR3 covers 14 residues.

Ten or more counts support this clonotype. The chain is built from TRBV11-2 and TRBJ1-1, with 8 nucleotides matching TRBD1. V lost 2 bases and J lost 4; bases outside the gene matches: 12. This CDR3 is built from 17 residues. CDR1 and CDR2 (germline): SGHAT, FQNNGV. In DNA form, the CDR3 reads TGTGCCAGCAGCTTATTTCCAGGGGGCGTCTCGGGCACTGAAGCTTTCTTT. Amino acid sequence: CASSLFPGGVSGTEAFF.

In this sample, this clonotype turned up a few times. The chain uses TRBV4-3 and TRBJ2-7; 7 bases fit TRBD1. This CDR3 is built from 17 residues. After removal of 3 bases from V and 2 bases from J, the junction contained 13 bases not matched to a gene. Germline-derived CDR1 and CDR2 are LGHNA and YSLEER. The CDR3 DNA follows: TGCGCCAGCAGCCAGAGGGACAGTAGTTTAACTCCCTACGAGCAGTACTTC. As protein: CASSQRDSSLTPYEQYF.

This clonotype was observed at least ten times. In DNA form, the CDR3 reads TGTGCCAGCAGCGTCCCGAAGGAGTTTGGCAACACAGATACGCAGTATTTT. This gives the protein CASSVPKEFGNTDTQYF. V and J are TRBV9 and TRBJ2-3; D gene unclear. The CDR3 runs 17 residues. Trimming took 2 bases from V and 2 from J, leaving 18 bases between them. The germline V gene has CDR1 SGDLS and CDR2 YYNGEE.

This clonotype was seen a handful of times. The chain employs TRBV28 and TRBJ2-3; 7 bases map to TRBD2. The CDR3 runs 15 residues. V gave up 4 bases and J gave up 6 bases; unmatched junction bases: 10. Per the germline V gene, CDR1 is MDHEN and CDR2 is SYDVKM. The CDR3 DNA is TGTGCCAGCAGTTCCCGGACTAGTATTGCTGATACGCAGTATTTT. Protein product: CASSSRTSIADTQYF. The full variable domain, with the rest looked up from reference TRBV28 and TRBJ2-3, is DVKVTQSSRYLVKRTGEKVFLECVQDMDHENMFWYRQDPGLGLRLIYFSYDVKMKEKGDIPEGYSVSREKKERFSLILESASTNQTSMYLCASSSRTSIADTQYFGPGTRLTVL.

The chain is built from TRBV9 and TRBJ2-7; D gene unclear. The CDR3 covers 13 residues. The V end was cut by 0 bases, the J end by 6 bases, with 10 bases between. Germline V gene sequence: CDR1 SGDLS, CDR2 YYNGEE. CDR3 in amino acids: CASSVGGKSEQYF. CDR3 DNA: TGTGCCAGCAGCGTAGGGGGTAAATCCGAGCAGTACTTC. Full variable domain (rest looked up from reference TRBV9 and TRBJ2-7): DSGVTQTPKHLITATGQRVTLRCSPRSGDLSVYWYQQSLDQGLQFLIQYYNGEERAKGNILERFSAQQFPDLHSELNLSSLELGDSALYFCASSVGGKSEQYFGPGTRLTVT.

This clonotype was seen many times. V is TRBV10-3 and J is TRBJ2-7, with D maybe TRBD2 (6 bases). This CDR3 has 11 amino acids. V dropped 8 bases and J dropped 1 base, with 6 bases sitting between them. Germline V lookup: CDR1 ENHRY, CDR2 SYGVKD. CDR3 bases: TGTGCCATCGCGGGATCCTACGAGCAGTACTTC. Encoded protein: CAIAGSYEQYF.